The 26 T cell receptor beta chains below come from one sample, sequenced in a study of CD8 T cells in Susac syndrome. RNA, at roughly 0.45 to 1 ug, was reverse transcribed with random hexamers. TCRdb reprocessed the immunoSEQ multiplex PCR reads with MiXCR, giving one entry per CDR3 protein. The sample holds about 110,000 distinct CDR3 sequences; 90% to 98% are singletons and the top ten take under 0.1%. Source material: CD4+ T cells from PBMCs. These TCRs come from a human donor in good health.

The V call is TRBV7-2, the J call TRBJ2-7, with 7 bases matching TRBD1. The CDR3 consists of 14 residues. Germline values: CDR1 SGHTA, CDR2 FQGNSA. V trimming: 1 base; J trimming: 3 bases; junction bases outside the gene matches: 3. CDR3 region: CASSLEPGGYEQYF. CDR3 in DNA: TGTGCCAGCAGCTTAGAGCCAGGGGGCTACGAGCAGTACTTC.

The rearrangement joins TRBV7-8 to TRBJ2-2; D is possibly TRBD1 or TRBD2 (5 bases each). Germline CDR1 SGHVS, CDR2 FQNEAQ. CDR3 size: 15 residues. V was cut by 5 bases and J by 3 bases, with 13 bases left in between. The CDR3, as DNA: TGTGCCAGCAGCGTGGGGCCGGGGCACACCGGGGAGCTGTTTTTT. As protein: CASSVGPGHTGELFF.

The rearrangement links TRBV9 to TRBJ1-1, with D tentatively TRBD1 (5 bases). V lost 1 base, J lost 4 bases, and 8 bases lay in between. The germline CDR1 and CDR2 sequences are SGDLS and YYNGEE. CDR3 length equals 13 residues. The CDR3 bases are TGTGCCAGCAGCGTAAAAGGGGCCACTGAAGCTTTCTTT. This gives the protein CASSVKGATEAFF.

The V gene is TRBV20-1, the J gene TRBJ1-2; 7 bases are shared with TRBD1. Trimming cost V 4 bases and J 6 bases; bases outside gene matches: 5. This CDR3 has 12 residues. The V gene's germline CDR1 is DFQATT and CDR2 SNEGSKA (reference sequence). The CDR3 sequence: CSAKKGADGYTF. DNA of the CDR3: TGCAGTGCTAAGAAGGGGGCGGATGGCTACACCTTC.

The rearrangement uses TRBV5-4 and TRBJ1-1; D ambiguous. Deletions cut 0 bases from V and 1 base from J, with 7 bases between. The CDR3 has 14 amino acids. Germline lookup yields CDR1 SGHNT and CDR2 YYREEE (reference sequence). The CDR3 DNA follows: TGTGCCAGCAGCTTGGCGGCACGGAACACTGAAGCTTTCTTT. It translates to CASSLAARNTEAFF.

This chain connects TRBV20-1 to TRBJ2-1; possible D gene TRBD1, 6 bases. V was clipped by 5 bases and J by 4 bases, with 12 bases between them. The germline V gene has CDR1 DFQATT and CDR2 SNEGSKA (reference sequence). This CDR3 has 13 amino acids. The CDR3 sequence: CSAPGQLYNEQFF. The CDR3 DNA reads as TGCAGTGCTCCCGGACAGCTATACAATGAGCAGTTCTTC.

The chain couples TRBV7-3 to TRBJ2-2; D is unclear. CDR1 is SGHTA, CDR2 FQGTGA, per germline. Trimming stripped 4 bases from V and 8 bases from J, with 14 bases between. The CDR3 consists of 14 residues. CDR3 DNA: TGTGCCAGCAGCTCGACCCCCGGGCCGGGGGAGCTGTTTTTT. Translated, it gives CASSSTPGPGELFF. The full variable domain, in which reference TRBV7-3 and TRBJ2-2 provide the parts outside the CDR3, is GAGVSQTPSNKVTEKGKYVELRCDPISGHTALYWYRQSLGQGPEFLIYFQGTGAADDSGLPNDRFFAVRPEGSVSTLKIQRTERGDSAVYLCASSSTPGPGELFFGEGSRLTVL.

In its sample, this clonotype was seen once. V and J are TRBV5-1 and TRBJ2-7, with TRBD1 identical over 7 bases. This CDR3 contains 15 residues. Germline assignment: CDR1 SGHRS and CDR2 YFSETQ. The V and J ends lost 4 bases and 2 bases, in that order; junction bases with no gene match: 9. The CDR3: CASSPRQGSAYEQYF. CDR3 nucleotide sequence: TGCGCCAGCAGCCCCCGACAGGGTTCAGCCTACGAGCAGTACTTC. Variable domain in full (rest from reference TRBV5-1 and TRBJ2-7): KAGVTQTPRYLIKTRGQQVTLSCSPISGHRSVSWYQQTPGQGLQFLFEYFSETQRNKGNFPGRFSGRQFSNSRSEMNVSTLELGDSALYLCASSPRQGSAYEQYFGPGTRLTVT.

The chain recombines TRBV4-1 with TRBJ2-5; 15 bases line up with TRBD2. This CDR3 is built from 16 residues. V shed 3 bases, J shed 2 bases, and the junction held 1 base outside the gene matches. Germline-derived CDR1 and CDR2 are MGHRA and YSYEKL. CDR3 DNA: TGCGCCAGCAGCCATGGGACTAGCGGGAGGCAAGAGACCCAGTACTTC. This gives the protein CASSHGTSGRQETQYF.

The chain uses TRBV6-5 and TRBJ2-2; D remains unclear. Per germline, CDR1 MNHEY and CDR2 SVGAGI. V lost 6 bases to trimming and J lost 7 bases, with 9 bases between them. This CDR3 contains 12 residues. The CDR3 DNA sequence: TGTGCCAGCAGCCCGGCAGGCGGGGAGCTGTTTTTT. It translates to CASSPAGGELFF.

The chain is built from TRBV24-1 and TRBJ2-5, with 7 bases lining up with TRBD1. Losses at the gene ends were 4 bases for V and 1 base for J; bases not matched to a gene: 5. The CDR3 consists of 15 residues. Germline-derived CDR1 and CDR2 are KGHDR and SFDVKD. This chain's CDR3 is CATSDPGTAQETQYF. The CDR3 coding sequence is TGTGCCACCAGTGACCCCGGGACAGCCCAAGAGACCCAGTACTTC.

The chain couples TRBV28 to TRBJ2-1, with TRBD2 matching 13 bases. The CDR3 loop spans 16 amino acids. The germline gives CDR1 MDHEN, CDR2 SYDVKM. The V gene end was trimmed by 1 base and the J gene end by 5 bases; junction bases not matched to a gene: 2. The CDR3 reads CASSLSGLAGNNEQFF. CDR3 nucleotide sequence: TGTGCCAGCAGTTTATCGGGACTAGCGGGAAACAATGAGCAGTTCTTC.

The J gene is TRBJ2-3, the V gene TRBV12-3 or TRBV12-4; maybe TRBD1 (6 bases). CDR3 size: 13 residues. Deletions cut 8 bases from V and 3 bases from J, with 12 bases between. CDR3 residues: CASGDRPTDTQYF. The CDR3 DNA follows: TGTGCCAGCGGTGACAGGCCGACAGATACGCAGTATTTT.

The rearrangement joins TRBV2 to TRBJ2-1, with TRBD1 matching 7 bases. With 7 bases clipped from V and 10 bases from J, the junction kept 10 bases outside the gene matches. The CDR3 has 13 residues. Germline CDR1 reads SNHLY; CDR2 reads FYNNEI. In DNA, the CDR3 is TGTGCCAGCACGGGACAGAGCTACCCGGAGCAGTTCTTC. It codes for CASTGQSYPEQFF.

This chain links TRBV25-1 with TRBJ2-3; D is unresolved. V gave up 5 bases and J gave up 4 bases, with 4 bases separating them. There are 11 residues in the CDR3. Looked up from germline, CDR1 is MGHDK and CDR2 is SYGVNS. The CDR3: CASSSPDTQYF. The DNA for the CDR3 is TGTGCCAGCAGTAGCCCAGATACGCAGTATTTT. Full variable domain (rest looked up from reference TRBV25-1 and TRBJ2-3): EADIYQTPRYLVIGTGKKITLECSQTMGHDKMYWYQQDPGMELHLIHYSYGVNSTEKGDLSSESTVSRIRTEHFPLTLESARPSHTSQYLCASSSPDTQYFGPGTRLTVL.

The rearrangement uses TRBV12-3 or TRBV12-4 and TRBJ2-7; perhaps TRBD2 as D (6 bases). Trimming pared 1 base from V and 3 bases from J, leaving 10 bases between. The CDR3 has 14 amino acids. The CDR3 sequence: CASSLVPSDYEQYF. DNA of the CDR3: TGTGCCAGCAGTTTAGTTCCTAGCGACTACGAGCAGTACTTC.

The rearrangement links TRBV5-1 to TRBJ1-4; D uncertain. The ends were cut back, 2 bases at V and 0 bases at J, with 17 bases in the middle. The CDR3 totals 18 residues. Germline CDR1 reads SGHRS; CDR2 reads YFSETQ. This chain's CDR3 is CASSFSYPLAATNEKLFF. The DNA of the CDR3 is TGCGCCAGCAGCTTTAGTTACCCACTGGCTGCAACTAATGAAAAACTGTTTTTT. Together with reference TRBV5-1 and TRBJ1-4, the CDR3 gives the full variable domain: KAGVTQTPRYLIKTRGQQVTLSCSPISGHRSVSWYQQTPGQGLQFLFEYFSETQRNKGNFPGRFSGRQFSNSRSEMNVSTLELGDSALYLCASSFSYPLAATNEKLFFGSGTQLSVL.

The J gene is TRBJ2-7, the V gene TRBV4-3; 13 positions agree with TRBD2. There are 15 residues in the CDR3. The germline gives CDR1 LGHNA, CDR2 YSLEER. Trimming took 4 bases from V and 2 from J; bases not matched to a gene: 2. CDR3 sequence reads: CASSLGLAGAYEQYF. Written as DNA, the CDR3 is TGCGCCAGCAGCCTCGGACTAGCGGGAGCCTACGAGCAGTACTTC.

V usage is TRBV6-5 and J usage is TRBJ1-2; the match to TRBD1 covers 11 bases. The germline CDR1 and CDR2 sequences are MNHEY and SVGAGI. The CDR3 is made up of 15 amino acids. After removal of 6 bases from V and 5 bases from J, the junction contained 8 bases not matched to a gene. CDR3 sequence (DNA): TGTGCCAGCAGGCCCGGGACAGGGGGTAGTTATGGCTACACCTTC. Translation gives CASRPGTGGSYGYTF.

The chain is built from TRBV5-1 and TRBJ2-7, with TRBD1 matching over 9 bases. V shed 4 bases and J 7 bases; nucleotides not matched to a gene: 6. The CDR3 totals 13 residues. CDR1 and CDR2 (germline): SGHRS, YFSETQ. The chain's CDR3 is CASSRQGDSEQYF. The CDR3 DNA reads TGCGCCAGCAGCCGACAGGGGGATAGTGAGCAGTACTTC.

This clonotype was found once. J is TRBJ1-1 and V is TRBV5-1; maybe TRBD1 (5 bases). Germline CDR1 SGHRS, CDR2 YFSETQ. Trimming took 0 bases from V and 1 from J, leaving 10 bases between them. The CDR3 is 15 residues long. This CDR3 is CASSLEPGRNTEAFF. CDR3 bases: TGCGCCAGCAGCTTGGAACCAGGGCGGAACACTGAAGCTTTCTTT.

The CDR3 nucleotides read TGTGCCAGCAGCTCGCGGACAGGGGTAGGCGGCTACACCTTC. The encoded protein is CASSSRTGVGGYTF. The chain is built from TRBV7-9 and TRBJ1-2; TRBD1 matches at 9 bases. CDR1 SEHNR and CDR2 FQNEAQ come from the germline V gene (reference sequence). This CDR3 spans 14 amino acids. V shed 4 bases and J 8 bases; nucleotides not matched to a gene: 8.

The J gene is TRBJ1-5, the V gene TRBV18; 9 nucleotides align to TRBD1. CDR1 and CDR2 from the germline V gene are KGHSH and LQKENI. The CDR3 runs 16 residues. The J segment lost 4 bases and the V segment lost 2 bases, leaving 6 bases of the junction unmatched. The CDR3: CASSPIPGQGNQPQHF. CDR3 nucleotides: TGTGCCAGCTCACCAATACCGGGACAGGGAAATCAGCCCCAGCATTTT.

For this clonotype: At one of its ends the junction is not consistent with the germline gene, which may arise from a read error. The chain has TRBV29-1 and TRBJ1-1; no reliable D call. This CDR3 is 8 amino acids long. Germline V lookup: CDR1 SQVTM, CDR2 ANQGSEA. The CDR3 DNA reads TGCAGCGTTGAATCCGGGGACTTT. It encodes CSVESGDF.

The chain is built from TRBV5-6 and TRBJ2-3; D is ambiguous. CDR1 is SGHDT, CDR2 YYEEEE, per germline. V lost 5 bases and J lost 2, with 9 bases in between. The CDR3 consists of 13 residues. The CDR3, as DNA: TGTGCCAGCAGGCTCTTCCCCACAGATACGCAGTATTTT. The encoded protein is CASRLFPTDTQYF. The variable domain in full, with the rest retrieved from reference TRBV5-6 and TRBJ2-3, is DAGVTQSPTHLIKTRGQQVTLRCSPKSGHDTVSWYQQALGQGPQFIFQYYEEEERQRGNFPDRFSGHQFPNYSSELNVNALLLGDSALYLCASRLFPTDTQYFGPGTRLTVL.

The chain recombines TRBV29-1 with TRBJ2-5, with D perhaps matching TRBD1 (6 bases). V dropped 8 bases and J dropped 2 bases, with 12 bases sitting between them. The CDR3 runs to 12 residues. Germline lookup yields CDR1 SQVTM and CDR2 ANQGSEA. The CDR3 spells CSYRGQQETQYF. The DNA of the CDR3 is TGCAGCTACCGAGGACAGCAAGAGACCCAGTACTTC.